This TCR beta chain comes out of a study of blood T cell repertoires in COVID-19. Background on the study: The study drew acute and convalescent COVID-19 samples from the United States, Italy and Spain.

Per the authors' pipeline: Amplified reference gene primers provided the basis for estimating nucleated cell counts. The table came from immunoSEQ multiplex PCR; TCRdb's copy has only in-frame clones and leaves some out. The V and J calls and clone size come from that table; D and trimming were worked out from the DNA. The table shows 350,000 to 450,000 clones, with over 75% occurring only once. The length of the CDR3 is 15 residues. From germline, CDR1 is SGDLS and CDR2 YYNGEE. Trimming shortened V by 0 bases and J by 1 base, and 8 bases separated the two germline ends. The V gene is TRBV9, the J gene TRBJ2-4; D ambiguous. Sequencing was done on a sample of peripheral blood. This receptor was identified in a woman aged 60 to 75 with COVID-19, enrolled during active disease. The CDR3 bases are TGTGCCAGCAGCGTAGCTACGGGTGCCAAAAACATTCAGTACTTC. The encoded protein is CASSVATGAKNIQYF.